This TCR beta chain was profiled in a study of T cell responses to AZD1222 COVID-19 vaccine. The germline V and J ends were trimmed by 2 bases and 3 bases, with 14 bases remaining between them. CDR3 length: 15 residues. Germline V gives CDR1 SGDLS, CDR2 YYNGEE. The protocol was immunoSEQ multiplex PCR, while the TCRdb copy is restricted to in-frame clones and leaves out a portion. The sample consists of roughly 140,000 clones, more than 85% of them appearing once. On this clone: No antigen is known for it.

Study-level findings and limits: Dominant CD4 TCR responses targeted spike regions 160-218 and 743-854. After two AZD1222 doses, spike-specific TCR breadth and depth rose versus day 0. Among those given AZD1222, only 6 or 7 were seropositive at baseline. White British donors predominated, females outnumbered males, and clonal diversity was possibly underestimated.

The sequenced sample was peripheral blood, obtained on day 0 of AZD1222 vaccination. The TCR sequence derives from an adult in good health. The J gene is TRBJ1-1, the V gene TRBV9; D possibly corresponds to TRBD1 (6 bases). CDR3 region: CASSVLGGTDTEAFF. The CDR3 DNA is TGTGCCAGCAGCGTCCTAGGGGGGACGGACACTGAAGCTTTCTTT.